Included here is one T cell receptor (beta chain) sequence, with context. Its target is not known. The data originate from a study of T cell responses to AZD1222 COVID-19 vaccine. General study points: Only after the peak T cell response were repertoires sampled.

The CDR3 is 13 residues long. V lost 6 bases to trimming and J lost 0 bases, with 5 bases between them. Assay used: immunoSEQ multiplex PCR; TCRdb lists only in-frame clones, some missing. The sample contains around 140,000 clones, 92% of which appear only once. The sample in question was peripheral blood, obtained on day 0 of AZD1222 vaccination. The chain links TRBV12-3 or TRBV12-4 to TRBJ2-2; unclear D gene. The sequence was collected from an adult in good health. The CDR3 nucleotides are TGTGCCAGCAGGTTCACGAACACCGGGGAGCTGTTTTTT. It is translated as CASRFTNTGELFF.